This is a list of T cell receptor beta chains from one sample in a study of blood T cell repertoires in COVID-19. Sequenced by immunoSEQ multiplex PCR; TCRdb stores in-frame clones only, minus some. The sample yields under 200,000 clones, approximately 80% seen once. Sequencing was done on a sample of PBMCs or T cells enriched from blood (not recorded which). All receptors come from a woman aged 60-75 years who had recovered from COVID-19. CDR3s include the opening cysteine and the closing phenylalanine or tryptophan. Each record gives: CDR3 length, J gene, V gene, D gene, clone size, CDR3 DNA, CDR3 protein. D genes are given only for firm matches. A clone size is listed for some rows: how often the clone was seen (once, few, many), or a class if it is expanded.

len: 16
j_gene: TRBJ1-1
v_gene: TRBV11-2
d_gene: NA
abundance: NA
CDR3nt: TGTGCCAGCAGTCCAATACTGGGGCGGGGAGGGAGTCGGGCTTTCTTT
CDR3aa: CASSPILGRGGSRAFF

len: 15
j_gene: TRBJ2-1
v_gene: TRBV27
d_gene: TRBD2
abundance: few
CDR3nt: TGTGCCAGCAGTTTAAAGCGGGGCATCCACAATGAGCAGTTCTTC
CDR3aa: CASSLKRGIHNEQFF

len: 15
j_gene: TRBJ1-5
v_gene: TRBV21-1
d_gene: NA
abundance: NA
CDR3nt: TGTGCCCCCCTGATGGGCCCTTCCTGCAATCAGCCCCAGCATTTT
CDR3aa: CAPLMGPSCNQPQHF

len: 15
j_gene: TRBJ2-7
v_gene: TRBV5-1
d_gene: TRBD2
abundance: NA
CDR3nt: TGCGCCAGCAGCTTGGCCCTAGCGGGGGGGCGCGAGCAGTACTTC
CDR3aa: CASSLALAGGREQYF

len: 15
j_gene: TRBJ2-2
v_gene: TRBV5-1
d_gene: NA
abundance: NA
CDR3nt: TGCGCCAGCAGCTTGGCGACTACCTACACCGGGGAGCTGTTTTTT
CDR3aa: CASSLATTYTGELFF

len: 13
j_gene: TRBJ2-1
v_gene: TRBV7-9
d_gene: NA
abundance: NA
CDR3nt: TGTGCCAGCAGCTTACAGAACCCCAATGAGCAGTTCTTC
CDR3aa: CASSLQNPNEQFF

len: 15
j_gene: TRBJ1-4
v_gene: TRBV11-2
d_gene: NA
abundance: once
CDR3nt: TGTGCCAGCAGACTCCGTGGGGGGGAGGGTGAAAAACTGTTTTTT
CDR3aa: CASRLRGGEGEKLFF

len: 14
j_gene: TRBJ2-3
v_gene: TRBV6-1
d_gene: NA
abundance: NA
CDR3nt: TGTGCCAGCAGTGAACTTCCTAGCACAGATACGCAGTATTTT
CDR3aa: CASSELPSTDTQYF

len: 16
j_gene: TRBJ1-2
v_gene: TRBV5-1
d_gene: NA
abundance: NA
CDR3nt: TGCGCCAGCAGCTTGGACGGACGGGGAGAGAACTATGGCTACACCTTC
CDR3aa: CASSLDGRGENYGYTF

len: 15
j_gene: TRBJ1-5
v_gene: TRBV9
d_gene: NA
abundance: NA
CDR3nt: TGTGCCAGCAGCGTAGGGGCCGGGGGGTATCAGCCCCAGCATTTT
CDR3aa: CASSVGAGGYQPQHF

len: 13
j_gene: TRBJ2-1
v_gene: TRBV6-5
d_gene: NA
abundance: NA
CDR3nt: TGTGCCAGCAGGGGGGGAGGGGGGAATGAGCAGTTCTTC
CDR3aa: CASRGGGGNEQFF

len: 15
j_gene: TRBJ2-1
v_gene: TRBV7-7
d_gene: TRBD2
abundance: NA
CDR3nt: TGTGCTAGCAGCTTGGGTAGCGGGGGTATATATGAGCAGTTCTTC
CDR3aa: CASSLGSGGIYEQFF

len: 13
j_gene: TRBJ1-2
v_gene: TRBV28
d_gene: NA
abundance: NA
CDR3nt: TGTGCCAGCAGTCCACCGGGGAGGCAGGGCTACACCTTC
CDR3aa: CASSPPGRQGYTF

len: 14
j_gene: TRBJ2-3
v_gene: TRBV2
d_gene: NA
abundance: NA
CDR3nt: TGTGCCAGCAGTGACCCGCGGAACACAGATACGCAGTATTTT
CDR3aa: CASSDPRNTDTQYF

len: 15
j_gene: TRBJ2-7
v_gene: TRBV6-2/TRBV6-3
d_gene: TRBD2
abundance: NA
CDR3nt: TGTGCCAGCAGTTACGGAGTAGCGGGGACCTACGAGCAGTACTTC
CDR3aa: CASSYGVAGTYEQYF

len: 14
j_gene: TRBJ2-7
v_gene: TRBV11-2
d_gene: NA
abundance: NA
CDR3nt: TGTGCCAGCAGCTTAGACCTCCGGGCCTACGAGCAGTACTTC
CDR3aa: CASSLDLRAYEQYF

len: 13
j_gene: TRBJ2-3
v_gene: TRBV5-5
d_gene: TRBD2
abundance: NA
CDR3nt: TGTGCCAGCAGCGTGACTAGCCTGGGTACGCAGTATTTT
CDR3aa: CASSVTSLGTQYF

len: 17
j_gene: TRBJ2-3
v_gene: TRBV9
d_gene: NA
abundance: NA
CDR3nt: TGTGCCAGCAGCCCCCTGGGGTCGGGATGGAGCTCAGATACGCAGTATTTT
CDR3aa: CASSPLGSGWSSDTQYF

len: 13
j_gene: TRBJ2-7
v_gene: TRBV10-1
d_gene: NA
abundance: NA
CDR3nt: TGCGCCAGCAGTGACTACCTGACGGGAGAGCAGTACTTC
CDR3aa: CASSDYLTGEQYF

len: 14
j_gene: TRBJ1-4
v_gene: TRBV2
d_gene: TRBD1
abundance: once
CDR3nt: TGTGCCAGCAGTCAACAGGGGGCGGGTGAAAAACTGTTTTTT
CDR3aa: CASSQQGAGEKLFF

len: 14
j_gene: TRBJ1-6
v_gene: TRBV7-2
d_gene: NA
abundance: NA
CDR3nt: TGTGCCAGCAGCCTCCGCTGGAGCGGTCCACCCCTCCACTTT
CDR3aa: CASSLRWSGPPLHF

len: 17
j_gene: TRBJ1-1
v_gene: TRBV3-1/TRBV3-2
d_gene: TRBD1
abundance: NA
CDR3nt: TGTGCCAGCAGCCAAGTTCCCCCCGGGACAGGGGTGGGTGAAGCTTTCTTT
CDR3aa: CASSQVPPGTGVGEAFF

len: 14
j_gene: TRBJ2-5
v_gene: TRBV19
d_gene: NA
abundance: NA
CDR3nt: TGTGCCAGTAGTGCCCCAGCTGGGGGGGAGACCCAGTACTTC
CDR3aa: CASSAPAGGETQYF

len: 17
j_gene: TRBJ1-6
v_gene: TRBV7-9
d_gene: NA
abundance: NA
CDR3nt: TGTGCCAGCAGCTTAGTAGGTGACAGCTCCTATAATTCACCCCTCCACTTT
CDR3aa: CASSLVGDSSYNSPLHF

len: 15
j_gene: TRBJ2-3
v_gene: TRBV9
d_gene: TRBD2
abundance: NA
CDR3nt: TGTGCCAGCAGCGTGTTTAGCGGGACGGCAGATACGCAGTATTTT
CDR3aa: CASSVFSGTADTQYF

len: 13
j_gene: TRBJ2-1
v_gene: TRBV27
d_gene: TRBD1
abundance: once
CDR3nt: TGTGCCAGCCGGACAGGCCTGAACAATGAGCAGTTCTTC
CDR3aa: CASRTGLNNEQFF

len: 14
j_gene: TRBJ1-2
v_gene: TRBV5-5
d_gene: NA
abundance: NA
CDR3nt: TGTGCCAGCAGCTGGACAGAAGCTAACTATGGCTACACCTTC
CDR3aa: CASSWTEANYGYTF

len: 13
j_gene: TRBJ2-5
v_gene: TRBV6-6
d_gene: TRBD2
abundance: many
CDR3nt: TGTGCCAGCAGCCCCCCCGGGAGGGAGACCCAGTACTTC
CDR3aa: CASSPPGRETQYF

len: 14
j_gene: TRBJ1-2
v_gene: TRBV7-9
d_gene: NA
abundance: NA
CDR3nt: TGTGCCAGCAGCCGATTGGGAAGGGGCTCTGGCTACACCTTC
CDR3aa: CASSRLGRGSGYTF

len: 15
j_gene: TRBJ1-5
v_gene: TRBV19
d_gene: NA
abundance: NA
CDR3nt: TGTGCCAGTACCATAGGGAGTTATAGCAATCAGCCCCAGCATTTT
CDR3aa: CASTIGSYSNQPQHF

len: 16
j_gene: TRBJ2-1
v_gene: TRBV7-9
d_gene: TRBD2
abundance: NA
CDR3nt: TGTGCCAGCAGCTTTGTGGGGACTAGCGGGATCAATGAGCAGTTCTTC
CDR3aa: CASSFVGTSGINEQFF

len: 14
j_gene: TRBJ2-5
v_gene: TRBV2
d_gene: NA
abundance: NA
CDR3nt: TGTGCCAGCAGCCTCAACCCGAACGGGGAGACCCAGTACTTC
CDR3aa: CASSLNPNGETQYF

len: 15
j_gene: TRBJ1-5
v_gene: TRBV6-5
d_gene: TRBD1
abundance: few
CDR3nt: TGTGCCAGCTCCTACGACAGGGGCGTCAATCAGCCCCAGCATTTT
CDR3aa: CASSYDRGVNQPQHF

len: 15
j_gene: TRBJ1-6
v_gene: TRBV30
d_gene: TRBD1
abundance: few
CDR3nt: TGTGCCTGGAGGAATACGGCAGGGGGGAATTCACCCCTCCACTTT
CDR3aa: CAWRNTAGGNSPLHF

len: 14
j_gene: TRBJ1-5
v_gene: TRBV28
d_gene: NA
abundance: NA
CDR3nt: TGTGCCAGCAGTTTCACAGATAGCAATCAGCCCCAGCATTTT
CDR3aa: CASSFTDSNQPQHF

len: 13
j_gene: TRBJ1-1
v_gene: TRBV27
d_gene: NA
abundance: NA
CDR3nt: TGTGCCAGCAGCCTGACGGGGAACACTGAAGCTTTCTTT
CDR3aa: CASSLTGNTEAFF

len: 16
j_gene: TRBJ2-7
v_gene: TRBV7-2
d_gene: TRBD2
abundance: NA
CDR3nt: TGTGCCAGCAGCTCGGGGACTAGCGGGACCGCCTACGAGCAGTACTTC
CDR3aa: CASSSGTSGTAYEQYF

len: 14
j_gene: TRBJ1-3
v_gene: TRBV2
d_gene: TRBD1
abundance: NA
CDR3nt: TGTGCCAGCGTGAGACAGGGAGCCGGAAACACCATATATTTT
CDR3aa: CASVRQGAGNTIYF

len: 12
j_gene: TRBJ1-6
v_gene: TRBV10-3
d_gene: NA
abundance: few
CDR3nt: TGTGCCATAGGGACGACTAGGTCACCCCTCCACTTT
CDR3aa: CAIGTTRSPLHF

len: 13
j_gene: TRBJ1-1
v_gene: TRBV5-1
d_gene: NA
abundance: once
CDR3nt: TGCGCCAGCAGCTTGGGGTCCGGGTGGGAAGCTTTCTTT
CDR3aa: CASSLGSGWEAFF

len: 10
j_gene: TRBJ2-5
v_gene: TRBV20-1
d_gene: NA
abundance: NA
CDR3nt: TGCAGTGGGTGGCGGGAGACCCAGTACTTC
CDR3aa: CSGWRETQYF

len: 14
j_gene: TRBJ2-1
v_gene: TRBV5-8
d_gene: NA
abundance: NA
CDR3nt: TGTGCCAGCAGCTTTAAGGCGGGGGCTGATGAGCAGTTCTTC
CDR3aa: CASSFKAGADEQFF

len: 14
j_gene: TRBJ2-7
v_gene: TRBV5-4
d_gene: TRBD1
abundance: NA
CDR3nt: TGTGCCAGCAGCTCCGCCGGGACAGGGTATCAGCAGTACTTC
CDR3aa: CASSSAGTGYQQYF

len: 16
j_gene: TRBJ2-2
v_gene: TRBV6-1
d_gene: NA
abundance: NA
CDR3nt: TGTGCCAGCAGTGAATCGGTCCCCACTGTGACCGGGGAGCTGTTTTTT
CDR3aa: CASSESVPTVTGELFF

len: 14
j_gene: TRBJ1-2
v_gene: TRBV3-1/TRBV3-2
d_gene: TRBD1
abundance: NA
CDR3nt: TGTGCCAGCAGCCTACAGGGGAGAAACTATGGCTACACCTTC
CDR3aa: CASSLQGRNYGYTF

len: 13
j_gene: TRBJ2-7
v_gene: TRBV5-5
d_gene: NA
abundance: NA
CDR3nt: TGTGCCAGCAGCTTGGAGCCTAGTTCCGAGCAGTACTTC
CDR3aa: CASSLEPSSEQYF

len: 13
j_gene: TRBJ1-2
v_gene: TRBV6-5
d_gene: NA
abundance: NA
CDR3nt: TGTGCCAGCACTTACGGCCCCGTTTATGGCTACACCTTC
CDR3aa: CASTYGPVYGYTF

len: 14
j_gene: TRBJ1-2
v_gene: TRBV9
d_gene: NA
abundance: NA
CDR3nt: TGTGCCAGCAGCGACAAACAGGGAAACTATGGCTACACCTTC
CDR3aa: CASSDKQGNYGYTF

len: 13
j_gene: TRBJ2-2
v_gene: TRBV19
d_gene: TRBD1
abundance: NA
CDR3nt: TGTGCCATCCGGGACAGGGCGAACGGGGAGCTGTTTTTT
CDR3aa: CAIRDRANGELFF

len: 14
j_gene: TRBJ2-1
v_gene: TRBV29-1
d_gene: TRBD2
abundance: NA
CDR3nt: TGCAGCGTTGGGGGAGCGGGGGCCTACAATGAGCAGTTCTTC
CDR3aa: CSVGGAGAYNEQFF

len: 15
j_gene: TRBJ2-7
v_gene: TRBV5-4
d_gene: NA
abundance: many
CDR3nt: TGTGCCAGCAGCATTGGGACTGGAAGCTCCTACGAGCAGTACTTC
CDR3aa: CASSIGTGSSYEQYF